Each of the 22 T cell receptor beta chains below was sequenced from the same sample in a study of radiation and T cells in renal cell carcinoma. Here immunoSEQ multiplex PCR was the method, and the copy in TCRdb shows in-frame clones only, minus some. The table lists just under 150,000 clones, 75% to 90% of them singletons. The time point: blood 4 weeks post-SBRT, at nephrectomy. The treatment denotes: 15 Gy SBRT to primary tumor, nephrectomy 4 weeks later. This sample comprised blood, obtained from a patient whose treatment included radiotherapy and nephrectomy. The source of these receptors is a woman aged 45-60 years with renal cell carcinoma.

The CDR3 DNA reads TGTGCCAGCGGAGGGACAGGAAGATCGGGAGAGACCCAGTACTTC. Residues: CASGGTGRSGETQYF. The chain employs TRBV28 and TRBJ2-5; 8 bases are shared with TRBD1. The germline CDR1 and CDR2 sequences are MDHEN and SYDVKM. CDR3 length: 15 amino acids. Trimming took 8 bases from V and 4 from J; bases not matched to a gene: 12.

V gene TRBV6-4 combines with J gene TRBJ2-6; possibly TRBD1 or TRBD2 for D (5 bases each). The CDR3 runs to 17 residues. Trimming took 8 bases from V and 0 from J, leaving 17 bases between them. Germline CDR1 MRHNA, CDR2 SNTAGT. CDR3 nucleotides: TGTGCCAGCTCGGCTGAAGGGGACGACTCTGGGGCCAACGTCCTGACTTTC. Translating it yields CASSAEGDDSGANVLTF.

V usage is TRBV9 and J usage is TRBJ1-3; 7 bases align to TRBD1. CDR1 and CDR2 from the germline V gene are SGDLS and YYNGEE. The V and J ends lost 0 bases and 2 bases, in that order; junction bases with no gene match: 8. The CDR3 is 17 amino acids. DNA for the CDR3: TGTGCCAGCAGCGTAGGTTTACAGGGGCAGACTGGAAACACCATATATTTT. It yields the protein CASSVGLQGQTGNTIYF. Together with reference TRBV9 and TRBJ1-3, the CDR3 gives the full variable domain: DSGVTQTPKHLITATGQRVTLRCSPRSGDLSVYWYQQSLDQGLQFLIQYYNGEERAKGNILERFSAQQFPDLHSELNLSSLELGDSALYFCASSVGLQGQTGNTIYFGEGSWLTVV.

The chain joins TRBV4-1 to TRBJ1-5; 7 nucleotides line up with TRBD1. V trimming: 3 bases; J trimming: 5 bases; junction bases outside the gene matches: 10. CDR1 and CDR2 from the germline V gene are MGHRA and YSYEKL. This CDR3 spans 16 amino acids. The CDR3 bases are TGCGCCAGCAGCCATCACCCGGACAGGCGCCATCAGCCCCAGCATTTT. Its translation: CASSHHPDRRHQPQHF.

The chain is built from TRBV11-3 and TRBJ2-2; 7 bases line up with TRBD1. The J segment lost 3 bases and the V segment lost 5 bases, leaving 9 bases of the junction unmatched. Germline CDR1 SGHNT, CDR2 YENEEA. This CDR3 has 16 residues. This CDR3 reads CASSPRTGEDTGELFF. The CDR3 nucleotides are TGTGCCAGCAGCCCCCGGACAGGCGAGGACACCGGGGAGCTGTTTTTT. The full variable domain, rest sourced from reference TRBV11-3 and TRBJ2-2, is EAGVVQSPRYKIIEKKQPVAFWCNPISGHNTLYWYLQNLGQGPELLIRYENEEAVDDSQLPKDRFSAERLKGVDSTLKIQPAELGDSAVYLCASSPRTGEDTGELFFGEGSRLTVL.

The chain combines TRBV5-5 with TRBJ2-4; D may correspond to TRBD1 or TRBD2 (5 bases each). Trimming shortened V by 1 base and J by 2 bases, and 7 bases separated the two germline ends. Germline CDR1 reads SGHKS; CDR2 reads YYEKEE (reference sequence). CDR3 size: 14 residues. CDR3 residues: CASSLWGTKNIQYF. The CDR3 nucleotides read TGTGCCAGCAGCTTGTGGGGGACCAAAAACATTCAGTACTTC.

The chain combines TRBV11-2 with TRBJ1-1, with D perhaps TRBD1 (6 bases). This CDR3 has 15 amino acids. With 4 bases removed from V and 5 bases from J, the gap between germline ends came to 17 bases. Germline loops: CDR1 SGHAT, CDR2 FQNNGV. The CDR3 protein is CASSSFTGLRTEAFF. The DNA for the CDR3 is TGTGCCAGCAGCTCTTTTACAGGGTTGAGGACTGAAGCTTTCTTT.

The V gene is TRBV7-9, the J gene TRBJ2-1; 7 positions match TRBD2. The CDR3 covers 18 residues. Germline trimming cut 5 bases from V and 4 bases from J; bases unmatched to any gene: 17. Germline V gene sequence: CDR1 SEHNR, CDR2 FQNEAQ (reference sequence). The CDR3 reads CASSSDDPGLPDYNEQFF. As DNA, the CDR3 is TGTGCCAGCAGCAGCGATGACCCGGGACTACCTGATTACAATGAGCAGTTCTTC. The full variable domain, rest sourced from reference TRBV7-9 and TRBJ2-1, is DTGVSQNPRHKITKRGQNVTFRCDPISEHNRLYWYRQTLGQGPEFLTYFQNEAQLEKSRLLSDRFSAERPKGSFSTLEIQRTEQGDSAMYLCASSSDDPGLPDYNEQFFGPGTRLTVL.

This clone came up once. The chain joins TRBV2 to TRBJ2-2, with a tentative D call TRBD2 (6 bases). The length of the CDR3 is 14 residues. V lost 4 bases, J lost 3 bases, and 9 bases lay in between. The V gene's germline CDR1 is SNHLY and CDR2 FYNNEI. CDR3 region: CASSVTSYTGELFF. CDR3 DNA: TGTGCCAGCAGTGTGACTAGTTACACCGGGGAGCTGTTTTTT.

This clone showed up just once. The chain uses TRBV19 and TRBJ2-1; the D call may be TRBD1 or TRBD2 (6 bases each). The length of the CDR3 is 14 residues. Germline CDR1 is LNHDA and CDR2 is SQIVND (reference sequence). V lost 8 bases and J 4 bases, leaving 15 bases between the germline ends. As DNA, the CDR3 is TGTGCCAGTTCCACGGGGGCAAGGTACAATGAGCAGTTCTTC. This sequence encodes CASSTGARYNEQFF.

The chain is built from TRBV4-1 and TRBJ2-7; D is uncertain. Germline loops: CDR1 MGHRA, CDR2 YSYEKL. This CDR3 is 13 amino acids long. V lost 4 bases and J 3 bases, leaving 10 bases between the germline ends. The CDR3 DNA reads TGCGCCAGCAGCCTTAGTGTCGACTACGAGCAGTACTTC. It yields the protein CASSLSVDYEQYF.

The V and J genes are TRBV5-4 and TRBJ1-5, with a possible D match to TRBD1 (5 bases). The germline V and J ends were trimmed by 4 bases and 4 bases, with 9 bases remaining between them. The germline CDR1 and CDR2 sequences are SGHNT and YYREEE (reference sequence). The CDR3 spans 13 residues. This CDR3 reads CASSTQGNQPQHF. CDR3 sequence (DNA): TGTGCCAGCAGCACCCAGGGAAATCAGCCCCAGCATTTT.

The chain joins TRBV5-1 to TRBJ2-1; D may be TRBD1 or TRBD2 (5 bases each). Germline V lookup: CDR1 SGHRS, CDR2 YFSETQ. The CDR3 covers 14 residues. The germline V and J ends were trimmed by 4 bases and 8 bases, with 16 bases remaining between them. CDR3 protein: CASSPGPPQDEQFF. DNA of the CDR3: TGCGCCAGCAGCCCGGGACCCCCTCAGGATGAGCAGTTCTTC.

This chain connects TRBV27 to TRBJ1-2; TRBD1 is a possible D gene (5 bases). Between the trimmed V and J ends, which lost 5 bases and 0 bases, there was a span of 10 bases. The CDR3 is made up of 14 amino acids. Germline CDR1 reads MNHEY; CDR2 reads SMNVEV (reference sequence). CDR3 sequence: CASSRDGTNYGYTF. The CDR3 coding sequence is TGTGCCAGCAGTCGGGACGGTACTAACTATGGCTACACCTTC.

A word on this clone: A junction end diverges from the germline sequence, so it may reflect a read error. V gene TRBV28 combines with J gene TRBJ2-7; 9 nucleotides line up with TRBD2. The CDR3 is 16 amino acids. Germline V gives CDR1 MDHEN, CDR2 SYDVKM. The CDR3 DNA reads as TGTGCCAGGAGTTTGGGCTTGGCGGGAGGGGACTACGAGCAGTACTTC. This encodes CARSLGLAGGDYEQYF.

The chain employs TRBV25-1 and TRBJ2-5, with 7 bases identical to TRBD2. The CDR3 runs to 15 residues. V lost 2 bases and J lost 4; bases outside the gene matches: 7. Germline V lookup: CDR1 MGHDK, CDR2 SYGVNS. The CDR3 region is CASSEMTGGGETQYF. The CDR3 DNA sequence: TGTGCCAGCAGTGAAATGACGGGGGGTGGAGAGACCCAGTACTTC.

The genes are TRBV6-5 and TRBJ1-5; D is unresolved. V lost 5 bases, J lost 0 bases, and 11 bases lay in between. CDR3 length: 15 amino acids. In germline, CDR1 is MNHEY, CDR2 SVGAGI. CDR3 amino acids: CASSRENYSNQPQHF. The CDR3 nucleotides read TGTGCCAGCAGTCGAGAGAACTATAGCAATCAGCCCCAGCATTTT.

The chain links TRBV4-1 to TRBJ2-7, with unresolved D. The germline CDR1 and CDR2 sequences are MGHRA and YSYEKL. V gave up 2 bases and J gave up 3 bases, with 11 bases separating them. The CDR3 contains 14 residues. Here the CDR3 reads CASSQFSKDYEQYF. The DNA of the CDR3 is TGCGCCAGCAGCCAATTTTCTAAGGACTACGAGCAGTACTTC.

This rearrangement joins TRBV7-2 to TRBJ2-3; 12 bases align to TRBD2. The junction had 11 bases not matched to a gene; V was cut back by 6 bases and J by 4 bases. The CDR3 is 17 amino acids. Germline CDR1 SGHTA, CDR2 FQGNSA. The CDR3 spells CASRLQSSGGAADTQYF. CDR3 DNA sequence: TGTGCCAGCAGATTACAATCTAGCGGGGGGGCGGCAGATACGCAGTATTTT. Full variable domain (outside the CDR3, taken from reference TRBV7-2 and TRBJ2-3): GAGVSQSPSNKVTEKGKDVELRCDPISGHTALYWYRQSLGQGLEFLIYFQGNSAPDKSGLPSDRFSAERTGGSVSTLTIQRTQQEDSAVYLCASRLQSSGGAADTQYFGPGTRLTVL.

The chain links TRBV25-1 to TRBJ1-6; no firm D call. V lost 3 bases to trimming and J lost 4 bases, with 13 bases between them. CDR3 length: 16 amino acids. CDR1 is MGHDK, CDR2 SYGVNS, per germline. CDR3 coding DNA: TGTGCCAGCAGTGAGACCCTGTTGGATTATAATTCACCCCTCCACTTT. It is translated as CASSETLLDYNSPLHF.

The chain employs TRBV18 and TRBJ2-1, with 7 bases identical to TRBD1. The CDR3 is made up of 14 amino acids. Germline V gene data show CDR1 as KGHSH and CDR2 as LQKENI. V lost 3 bases to trimming and J lost 5 bases; unmatched junction nucleotides: 4. The CDR3 loop is CASSPTGLNNEQFF. DNA for the CDR3: TGTGCCAGCTCACCGACAGGGTTAAACAATGAGCAGTTCTTC.

This clone was seen once. The CDR3 coding sequence is TGCGCCAGCAGCCAAGACACAGGCCCCAGGAACACCATATATTTT. As protein: CASSQDTGPRNTIYF. This chain connects TRBV4-1 to TRBJ1-3, with a tentative D call TRBD1 (5 bases). The CDR3 sequence is 15 residues long. Germline values: CDR1 MGHRA, CDR2 YSYEKL. Trimming left V 0 bases short and J 7 bases short, with 13 bases between.